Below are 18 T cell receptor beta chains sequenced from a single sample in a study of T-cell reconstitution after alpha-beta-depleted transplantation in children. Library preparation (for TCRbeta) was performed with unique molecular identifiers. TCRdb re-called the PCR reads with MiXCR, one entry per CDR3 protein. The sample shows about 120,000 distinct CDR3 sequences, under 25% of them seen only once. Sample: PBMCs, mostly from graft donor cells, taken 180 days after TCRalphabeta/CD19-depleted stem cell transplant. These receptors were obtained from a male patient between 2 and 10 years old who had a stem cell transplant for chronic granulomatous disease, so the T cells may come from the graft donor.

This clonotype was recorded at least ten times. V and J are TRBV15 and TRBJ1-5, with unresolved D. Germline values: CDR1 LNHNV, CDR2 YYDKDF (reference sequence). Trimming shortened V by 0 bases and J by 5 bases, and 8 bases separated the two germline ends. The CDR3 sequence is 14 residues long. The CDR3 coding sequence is TGTGCCACCAGCAGAGAGTCGAGGGATCAGCCCCAGCATTTT. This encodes CATSRESRDQPQHF. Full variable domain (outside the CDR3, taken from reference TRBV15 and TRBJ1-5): DAMVIQNPRYQVTQFGKPVTLSCSQTLNHNVMYWYQQKSSQAPKLLFHYYDKDFNNEADTPDNFQSRRPNTSFCFLDIRSPGLGDTAMYLCATSRESRDQPQHFGDGTRLSIL.

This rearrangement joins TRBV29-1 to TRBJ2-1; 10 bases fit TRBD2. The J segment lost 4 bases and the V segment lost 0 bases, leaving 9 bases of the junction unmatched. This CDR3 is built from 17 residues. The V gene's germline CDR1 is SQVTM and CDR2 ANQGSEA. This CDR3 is CSVEDSPTSGVYNEQFF. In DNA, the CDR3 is TGCAGCGTTGAAGATTCACCTACTAGCGGGGTATACAATGAGCAGTTCTTC.

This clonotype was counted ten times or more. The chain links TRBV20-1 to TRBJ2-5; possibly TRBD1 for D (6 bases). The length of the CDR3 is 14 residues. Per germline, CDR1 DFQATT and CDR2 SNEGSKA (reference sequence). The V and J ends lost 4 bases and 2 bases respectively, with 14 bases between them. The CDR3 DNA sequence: TGCAGTGCTACGCCCCAGGGGCCACAAGAGACCCAGTACTTC. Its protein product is CSATPQGPQETQYF.

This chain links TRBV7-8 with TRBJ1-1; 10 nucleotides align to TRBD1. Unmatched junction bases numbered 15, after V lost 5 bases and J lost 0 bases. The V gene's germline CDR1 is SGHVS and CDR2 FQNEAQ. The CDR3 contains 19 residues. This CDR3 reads CASSPRPGQGFGMNTEAFF. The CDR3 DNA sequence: TGTGCCAGCAGCCCGCGACCGGGACAGGGGTTTGGGATGAACACTGAAGCTTTCTTT.

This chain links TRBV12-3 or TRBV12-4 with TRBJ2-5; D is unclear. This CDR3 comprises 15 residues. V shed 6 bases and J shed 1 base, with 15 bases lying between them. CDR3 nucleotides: TGTGCCAGCAGGACGGCAGGCGGTTTCCAAGAGACCCAGTACTTC. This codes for CASRTAGGFQETQYF.

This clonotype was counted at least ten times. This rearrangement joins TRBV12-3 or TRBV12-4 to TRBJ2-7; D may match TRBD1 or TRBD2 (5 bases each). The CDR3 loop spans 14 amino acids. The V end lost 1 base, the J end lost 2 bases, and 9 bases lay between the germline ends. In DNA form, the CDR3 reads TGTGCCAGCAGTTTAGGGGGGATCGCCTACGAGCAGTACTTC. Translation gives CASSLGGIAYEQYF.

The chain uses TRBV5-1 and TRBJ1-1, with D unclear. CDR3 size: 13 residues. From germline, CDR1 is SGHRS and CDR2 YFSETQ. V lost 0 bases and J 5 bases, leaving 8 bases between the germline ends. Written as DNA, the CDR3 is TGCGCCAGCAGCTTGGTTGTTGGGACTGAAGCTTTCTTT. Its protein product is CASSLVVGTEAFF.

CDR3 sequence reads: CASSFQDEQYF. The CDR3 nucleotides read TGTGCCAGCAGTTTTCAGGACGAGCAGTACTTC. The V and J genes are TRBV12-3 or TRBV12-4 and TRBJ2-7; D ambiguous. V was clipped by 3 bases and J by 5 bases, with 5 bases between them. The CDR3 loop spans 11 amino acids.

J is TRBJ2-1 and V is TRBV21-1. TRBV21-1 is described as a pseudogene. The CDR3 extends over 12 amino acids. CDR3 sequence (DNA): TGTGCCAGCAAGCCTTCCTACAATGAGCAGTTCTTC. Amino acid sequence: CASKPSYNEQFF.

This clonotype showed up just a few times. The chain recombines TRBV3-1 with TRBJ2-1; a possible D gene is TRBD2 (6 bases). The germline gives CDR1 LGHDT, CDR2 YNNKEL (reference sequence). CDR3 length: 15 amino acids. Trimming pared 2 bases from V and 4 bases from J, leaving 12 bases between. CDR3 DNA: TGTGCCAGCAGCCAAAAGCGGGCCTATTACAATGAGCAGTTCTTC. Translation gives CASSQKRAYYNEQFF.

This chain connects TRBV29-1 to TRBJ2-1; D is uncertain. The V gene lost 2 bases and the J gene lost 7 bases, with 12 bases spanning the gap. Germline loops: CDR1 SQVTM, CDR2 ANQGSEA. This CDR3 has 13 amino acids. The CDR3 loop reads CSVEPTRLNEQFF. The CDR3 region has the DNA TGCAGCGTTGAACCGACCAGGTTGAATGAGCAGTTCTTC.

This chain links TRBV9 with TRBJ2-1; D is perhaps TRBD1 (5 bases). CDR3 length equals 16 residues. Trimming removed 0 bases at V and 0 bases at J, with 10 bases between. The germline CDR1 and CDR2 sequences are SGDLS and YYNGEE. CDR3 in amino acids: CASSVGGLSSYNEQFF. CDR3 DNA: TGTGCCAGCAGCGTAGGGGGCCTGAGCTCCTACAATGAGCAGTTCTTC.

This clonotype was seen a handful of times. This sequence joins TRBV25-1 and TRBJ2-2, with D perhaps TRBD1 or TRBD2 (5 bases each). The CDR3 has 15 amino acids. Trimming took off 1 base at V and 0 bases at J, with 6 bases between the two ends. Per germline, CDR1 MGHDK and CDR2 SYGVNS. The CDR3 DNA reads TGTGCCAGCAGTGAATGGGGACCGAACACCGGGGAGCTGTTTTTT. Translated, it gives CASSEWGPNTGELFF.

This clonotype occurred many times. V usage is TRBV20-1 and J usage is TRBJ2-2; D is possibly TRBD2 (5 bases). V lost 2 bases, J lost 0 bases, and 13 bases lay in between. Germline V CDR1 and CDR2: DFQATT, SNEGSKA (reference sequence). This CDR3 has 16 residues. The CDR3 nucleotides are TGCAGTGCTAGACCTAGCAGCTTCGCGAACACCGGGGAGCTGTTTTTT. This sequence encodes CSARPSSFANTGELFF.

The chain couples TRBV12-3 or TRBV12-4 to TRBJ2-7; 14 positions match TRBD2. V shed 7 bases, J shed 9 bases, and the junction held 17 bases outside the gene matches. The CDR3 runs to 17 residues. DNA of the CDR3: TGTGCCAGCACGGCTCTGATCGGGACTAGCGGGAGAACGGTGCAGTACTTC. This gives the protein CASTALIGTSGRTVQYF.

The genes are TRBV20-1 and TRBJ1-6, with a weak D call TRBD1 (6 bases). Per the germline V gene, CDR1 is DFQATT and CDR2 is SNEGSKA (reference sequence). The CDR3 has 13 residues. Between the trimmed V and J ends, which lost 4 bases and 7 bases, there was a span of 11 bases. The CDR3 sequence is CSATGATNSPLHF. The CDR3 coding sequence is TGCAGTGCTACAGGGGCGACAAATTCACCCCTCCACTTT.

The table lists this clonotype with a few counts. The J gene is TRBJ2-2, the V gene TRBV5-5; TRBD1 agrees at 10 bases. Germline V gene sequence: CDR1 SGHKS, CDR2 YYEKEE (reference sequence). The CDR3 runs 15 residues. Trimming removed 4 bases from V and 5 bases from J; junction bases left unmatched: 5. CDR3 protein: CASSMGQGFTGELFF. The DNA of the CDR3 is TGTGCCAGCAGCATGGGACAGGGGTTTACCGGGGAGCTGTTTTTT.

CDR3 sequence reads: CSAGAINSGQPQHF. The DNA of the CDR3 is TGCAGTGCTGGGGCCATAAACTCTGGGCAGCCCCAGCATTTT. The genes are TRBV20-1 and TRBJ1-5, with a weak D call TRBD1 (5 bases). The CDR3 runs 14 residues. Deletions cut 5 bases from V and 7 bases from J, with 18 bases between. Germline CDR1 is DFQATT and CDR2 is SNEGSKA (reference sequence).